This TCR beta chain was identified in a study of OX40 agonist ivuxolimab in advanced cancers. Describing the broader study: Ivuxolimab was an agonistic, fully human IgG2 monoclonal antibody directed against OX40 (CD134), a costimulatory receptor. Intravenous ivuxolimab was administered to patients every 2 weeks at six dose levels: 0.01, 0.1, 0.3, 1.5, 3 and 10 mg/kg. Among the 52 dose-escalation patients, about 19 had hepatocellular carcinoma, 15 or so melanoma, 9 renal cell carcinoma and 9 head and neck cancer. In the dose-escalation cohort, 70% to 85% of patients were male, and the mean age was about 55 years, with a range of about 23 to 85. Prior anti-PD-1, anti-PD-L1 or anti-CTLA-4 therapy was permitted, and less than 45% of dose-escalation patients had received checkpoint inhibitors. Partial responses occurred in three dose-escalation patients: two with cutaneous melanoma and one with hepatocellular carcinoma. Peripheral TCRbeta sequencing aimed to test whether ivuxolimab altered TCR sequence diversity and caused clonal T-cell expansion. The paper describes the monotherapy dose-escalation part (N of about 47 patients) of the phase I trial of ivuxolimab.

For sequencing of the TCRbeta CDR3 region, genomic DNA was extracted from the sorted cells. The immunoSEQ Assay was used for sequencing of TCRbeta CDR3 regions. Imported from immuneACCESS, the table was reduced by TCRdb to in-frame sequences with V and J called. These copies leave out some clones; in studies compared against another copy, an unresolved V gene accounts for under half, and the cause of the remainder is not known. The sample profile shows around 42,000 clones; approximately 88% of them were found once. The top ten constitute roughly 25% of the sample. Study-wide findings and limitations: At doses from 0.1 to 3.0 mg/kg, clonal expansion was seen in both CD4+ and CD8+ blood T cells between baseline and week 6. The antigen specificity of the clonally expanded peripheral T cells was not determined. In the 0.1-3.0 mg/kg groups, partial responders had among the lowest normalized peripheral clonal expansion, particularly in CD8+ T cells. After ivuxolimab, expanded clones were on average more numerous among CD8+ T cells than among CD4+ T cells. Low levels of normalized T-cell clonal expansion were also seen in some nonresponding patients.

Patients with autoimmune disease history or receiving systemic immunosuppression were excluded from the trial. Peripheral blood for TCR sequencing was collected from all dose cohorts at baseline, on cycle 4 day 1, and on cycle 7 day 1. The samples were taken from a phase I, first-in-human, multicenter, open-label dose-escalation trial of ivuxolimab. Adults with locally advanced or metastatic melanoma, renal cell carcinoma, hepatocellular carcinoma or head and neck squamous cell carcinoma were enrolled in the trial. Before TCR sequencing, CD4+ T cells and CD8+ T cells were sorted from peripheral blood as separate populations. Turning to this clone: It has no known antigen specificity. Per-base quality was not reported, and no clone a single base away is much larger than it.

This specimen was CD4+ or CD8+ T cells sorted from blood, taken in a trial of the OX40 agonist ivuxolimab. This TCR was sampled from an adult with an advanced solid tumor such as melanoma, head and neck, liver or kidney cancer.

The CDR3 region reads CASSGQVQDTQYF. DNA sequence: TGCGCCAGCAGCGGACAGGTGCAAGATACGCAGTATTTT. The V gene is TRBV10-1 and the J gene is TRBJ2-3, with 7 middle bases fitting TRBD1. CDR1 and CDR2 were assigned from the germline V gene (reference sequence) as WNHNN and SYGVQD. The CDR3 goes from the cysteine to the phenylalanine over 13 residues. This entry keeps only the CDR3 DNA: 39 bases, framed from base 1. Trimmed from V: 6 bases; trimmed from J: 5 bases; junction bases lacking a gene match: 5.